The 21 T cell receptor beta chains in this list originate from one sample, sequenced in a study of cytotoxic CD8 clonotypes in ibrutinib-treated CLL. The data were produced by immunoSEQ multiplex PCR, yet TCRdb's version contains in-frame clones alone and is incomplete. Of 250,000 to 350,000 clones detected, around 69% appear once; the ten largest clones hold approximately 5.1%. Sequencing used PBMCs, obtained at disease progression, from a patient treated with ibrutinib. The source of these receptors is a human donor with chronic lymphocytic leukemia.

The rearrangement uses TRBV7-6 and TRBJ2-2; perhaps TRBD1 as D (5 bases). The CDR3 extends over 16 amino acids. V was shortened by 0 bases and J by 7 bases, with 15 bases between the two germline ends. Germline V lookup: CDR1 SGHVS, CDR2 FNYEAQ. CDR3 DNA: TGTGCCAGCAGCTTAGCGGCAGGGTCGGTTGGCGGGGAGCTGTTTTTT. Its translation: CASSLAAGSVGGELFF.

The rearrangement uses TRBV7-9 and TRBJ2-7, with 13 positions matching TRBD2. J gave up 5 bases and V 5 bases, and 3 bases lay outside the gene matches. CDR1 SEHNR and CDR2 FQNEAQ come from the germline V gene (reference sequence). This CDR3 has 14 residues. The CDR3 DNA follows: TGTGCCAGCAGCCAGGGACTAGCGGGAAACGAGCAGTACTTC. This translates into CASSQGLAGNEQYF.

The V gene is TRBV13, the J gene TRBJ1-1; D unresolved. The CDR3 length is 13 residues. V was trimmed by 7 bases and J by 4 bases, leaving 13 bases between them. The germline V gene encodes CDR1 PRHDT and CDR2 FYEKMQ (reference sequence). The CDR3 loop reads CASTNSSSTEAFF. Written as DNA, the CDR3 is TGTGCCAGCACCAATTCCAGCAGCACTGAAGCTTTCTTT.

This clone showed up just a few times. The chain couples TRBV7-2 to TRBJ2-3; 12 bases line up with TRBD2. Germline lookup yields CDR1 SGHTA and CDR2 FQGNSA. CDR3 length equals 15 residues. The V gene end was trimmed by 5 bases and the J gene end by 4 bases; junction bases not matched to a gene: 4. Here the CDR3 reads CASSQGTSGPDTQYF. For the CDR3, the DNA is TGTGCCAGCAGCCAAGGGACTAGCGGGCCAGATACGCAGTATTTT.

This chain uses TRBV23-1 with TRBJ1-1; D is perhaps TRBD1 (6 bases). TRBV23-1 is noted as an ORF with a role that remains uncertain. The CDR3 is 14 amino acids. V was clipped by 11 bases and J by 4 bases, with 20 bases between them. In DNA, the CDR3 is TGCGCCGACGAAAGCAGCGGGGGCGGCACTGAAGCTTTCTTT. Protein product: CADESSGGGTEAFF.

In DNA, the CDR3 is TGTGCCAGCAGCTTAGGTCCGGCTAGCGGGGGCCAAGAGACCCAGTACTTC. Amino acid sequence: CASSLGPASGGQETQYF. V gene TRBV11-3 combines with J gene TRBJ2-5; the match to TRBD2 covers 10 bases. Losses at the gene ends were 1 base for V and 1 base for J; bases not matched to a gene: 6. This CDR3 has 17 amino acids. The V gene's germline CDR1 is SGHNT and CDR2 YENEEA.

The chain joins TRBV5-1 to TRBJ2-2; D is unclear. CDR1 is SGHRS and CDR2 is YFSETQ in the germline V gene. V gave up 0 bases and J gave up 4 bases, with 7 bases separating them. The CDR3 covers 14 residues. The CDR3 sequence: CASSLAAATGELFF. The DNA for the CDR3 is TGCGCCAGCAGCTTGGCGGCAGCCACCGGGGAGCTGTTTTTT. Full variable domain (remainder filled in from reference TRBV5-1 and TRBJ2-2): KAGVTQTPRYLIKTRGQQVTLSCSPISGHRSVSWYQQTPGQGLQFLFEYFSETQRNKGNFPGRFSGRQFSNSRSEMNVSTLELGDSALYLCASSLAAATGELFFGEGSRLTVL.

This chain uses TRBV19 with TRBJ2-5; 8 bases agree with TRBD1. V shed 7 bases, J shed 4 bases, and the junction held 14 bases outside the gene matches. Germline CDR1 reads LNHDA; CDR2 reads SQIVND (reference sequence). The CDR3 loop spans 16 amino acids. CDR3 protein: CASKSGQGVPRETQYF. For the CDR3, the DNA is TGTGCCAGTAAAAGCGGACAGGGTGTACCCCGAGAGACCCAGTACTTC.

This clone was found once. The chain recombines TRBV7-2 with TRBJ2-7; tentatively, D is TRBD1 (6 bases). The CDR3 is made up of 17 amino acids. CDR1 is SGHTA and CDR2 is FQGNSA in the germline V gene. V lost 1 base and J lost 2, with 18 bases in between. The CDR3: CASSLGPGRGLTYEQYF. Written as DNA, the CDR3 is TGTGCCAGCAGCTTAGGTCCCGGCAGGGGTCTCACCTACGAGCAGTACTTC.

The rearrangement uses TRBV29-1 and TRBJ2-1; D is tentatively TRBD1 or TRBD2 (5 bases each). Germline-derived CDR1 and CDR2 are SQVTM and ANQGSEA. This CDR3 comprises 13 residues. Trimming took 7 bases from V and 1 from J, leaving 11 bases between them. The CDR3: CSGGALSYNEQFF. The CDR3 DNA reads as TGCAGCGGAGGGGCGCTTTCCTACAATGAGCAGTTCTTC.

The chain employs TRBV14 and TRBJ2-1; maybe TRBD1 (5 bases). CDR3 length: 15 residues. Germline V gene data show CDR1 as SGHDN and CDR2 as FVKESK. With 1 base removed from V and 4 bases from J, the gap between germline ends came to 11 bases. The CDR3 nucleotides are TGTGCCAGCAGCCAAGTGGGAACAGGTTACAATGAGCAGTTCTTC. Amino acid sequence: CASSQVGTGYNEQFF.

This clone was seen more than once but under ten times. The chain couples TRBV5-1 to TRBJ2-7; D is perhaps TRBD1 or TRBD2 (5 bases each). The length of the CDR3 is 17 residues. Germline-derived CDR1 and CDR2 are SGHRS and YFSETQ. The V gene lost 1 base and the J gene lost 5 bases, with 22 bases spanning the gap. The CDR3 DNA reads TGCGCCAGCAGCTTGTTCCCACCCACCGGGACCCTCAACGAGCAGTACTTC. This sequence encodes CASSLFPPTGTLNEQYF.

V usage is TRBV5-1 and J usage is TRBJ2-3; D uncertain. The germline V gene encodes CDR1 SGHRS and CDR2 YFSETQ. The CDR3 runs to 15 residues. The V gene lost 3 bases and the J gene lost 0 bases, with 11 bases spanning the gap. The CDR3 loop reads CASSSQWSSTDTQYF. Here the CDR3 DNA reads TGCGCCAGCAGCTCGCAGTGGTCTAGCACAGATACGCAGTATTTT.

The DNA for the CDR3 is TGTGCCAGCAGGGGGGGAGGTGGCTACACCTTC. This translates into CASRGGGGYTF. V is TRBV6-1 and J is TRBJ1-2; D is possibly TRBD1 (5 bases). Germline lookup yields CDR1 MNHNS and CDR2 SASEGT. The CDR3 runs 11 residues. The V end lost 6 bases, the J end lost 7 bases, and 9 bases lay between the germline ends.

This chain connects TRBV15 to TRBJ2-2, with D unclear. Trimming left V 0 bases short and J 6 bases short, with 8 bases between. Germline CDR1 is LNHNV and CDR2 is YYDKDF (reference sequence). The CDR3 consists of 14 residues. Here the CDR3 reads CATSRDQPAGELFF. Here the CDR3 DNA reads TGTGCCACCAGCAGAGATCAACCAGCCGGGGAGCTGTTTTTT.

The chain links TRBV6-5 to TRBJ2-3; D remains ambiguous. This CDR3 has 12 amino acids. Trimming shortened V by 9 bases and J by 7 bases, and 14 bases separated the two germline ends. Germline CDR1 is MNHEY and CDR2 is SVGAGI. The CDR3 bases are TGTGCCAGTCGAAATACAGCCTATACGCAGTATTTT. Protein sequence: CASRNTAYTQYF.

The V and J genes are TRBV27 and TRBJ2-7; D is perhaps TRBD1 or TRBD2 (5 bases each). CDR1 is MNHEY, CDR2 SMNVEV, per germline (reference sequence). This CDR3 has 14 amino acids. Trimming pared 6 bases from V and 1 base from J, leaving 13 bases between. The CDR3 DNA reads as TGTGCCAGCAGATGGGACGGAAAATCCTACGAGCAGTACTTC. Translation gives CASRWDGKSYEQYF.

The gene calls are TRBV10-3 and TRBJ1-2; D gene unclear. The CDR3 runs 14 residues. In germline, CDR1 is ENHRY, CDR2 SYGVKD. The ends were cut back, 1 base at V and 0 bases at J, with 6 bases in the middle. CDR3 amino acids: CAISELTTNYGYTF. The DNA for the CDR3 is TGTGCCATCAGTGAGTTGACAACTAACTATGGCTACACCTTC.

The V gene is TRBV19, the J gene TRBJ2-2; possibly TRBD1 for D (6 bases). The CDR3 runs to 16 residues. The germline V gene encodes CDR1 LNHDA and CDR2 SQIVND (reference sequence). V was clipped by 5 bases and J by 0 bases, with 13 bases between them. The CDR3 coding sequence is TGTGCCAGTAGTCGCGAACAGGGACCGAACACCGGGGAGCTGTTTTTT. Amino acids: CASSREQGPNTGELFF. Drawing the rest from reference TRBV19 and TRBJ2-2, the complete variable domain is DGGITQSPKYLFRKEGQNVTLSCEQNLNHDAMYWYRQDPGQGLRLIYYSQIVNDFQKGDIAEGYSVSREKKESFPLTVTSAQKNPTAFYLCASSREQGPNTGELFFGEGSRLTVL.

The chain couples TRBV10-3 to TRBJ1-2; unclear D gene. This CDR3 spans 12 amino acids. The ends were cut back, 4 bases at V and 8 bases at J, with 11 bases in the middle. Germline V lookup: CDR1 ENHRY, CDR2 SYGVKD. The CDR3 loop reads CAISGQRRGYTF. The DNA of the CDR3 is TGTGCCATCAGTGGACAAAGACGAGGCTACACCTTC.

CDR3 nucleotide sequence: TGTGCCAGCAGTCAACAGGGGGAAGGGTACTTC. Translation: CASSQQGEGYF. V gene TRBV6-5 combines with J gene TRBJ2-7, with 8 positions matching TRBD1. The CDR3 loop spans 11 amino acids. Germline lookup yields CDR1 MNHEY and CDR2 SVGAGI. Trimming removed 5 bases from V and 12 bases from J; junction bases left unmatched: 6.